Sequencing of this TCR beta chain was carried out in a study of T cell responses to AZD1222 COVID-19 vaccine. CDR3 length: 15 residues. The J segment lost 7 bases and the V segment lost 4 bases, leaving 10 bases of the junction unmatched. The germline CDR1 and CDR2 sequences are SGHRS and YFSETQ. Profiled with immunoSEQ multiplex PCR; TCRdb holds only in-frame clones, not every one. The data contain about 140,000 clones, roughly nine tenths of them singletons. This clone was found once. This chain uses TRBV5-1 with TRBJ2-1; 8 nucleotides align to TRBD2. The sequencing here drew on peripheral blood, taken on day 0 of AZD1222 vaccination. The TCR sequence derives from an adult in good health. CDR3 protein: CASSGAAGVLNEQFF. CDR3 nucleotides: TGCGCCAGCAGCGGGGCAGCGGGGGTGCTAAATGAGCAGTTCTTC.